Listed below are T cell receptor beta chains from one sample, sequenced in a study of cytomegalovirus exposure and HLA in healthy donors. Sequencing was performed with immunoSEQ multiplex PCR; in TCRdb, only in-frame clones are kept and a portion is missing. This sample yields roughly 100,000 clones, of which around 76% are seen a single time; 7% to 10% belongs to the top ten. Source material: PBMCs. These receptors were taken from a man between 35 and 55 years old in good health and CMV-seropositive. Both conserved end residues are part of each CDR3. Each record gives: V gene, D gene, J gene, CDR3 length, clone size, CDR3 protein, CDR3 DNA. D genes are given only for firm matches. A row's size may be missing; if present it is once, few, many or a size class.

TRBV6-5,.,TRBJ2-1,13,.,CASSPGSNNEQFF,TGTGCCAGCAGTCCCGGGAGTAACAATGAGCAGTTCTTC
TRBV5-4,.,TRBJ2-2,16,.,CASSPRGFELPGELFF,TGTGCCAGCAGCCCAAGGGGGTTCGAGCTCCCCGGGGAGCTGTTTTTT
TRBV2,TRBD1,TRBJ1-5,13,.,CASRDRPYQPQHF,TGTGCCAGTCGGGACAGGCCCTATCAGCCCCAGCATTTT
TRBV2,.,TRBJ1-6,14,.,CASSSGEGSSPLHF,TGTGCCAGCAGTTCGGGGGAAGGGTCCTCACCCCTCCACTTT
TRBV6-1,.,TRBJ2-7,13,.,CASSSRTAYEQYF,TGTGCCAGCAGTTCCCGGACAGCCTACGAGCAGTACTTC
TRBV27,TRBD2,TRBJ2-7,14,.,CASRGLAGVAEQYF,TGTGCCAGCAGGGGACTAGCGGGGGTAGCCGAGCAGTACTTC
TRBV5-4,TRBD1,TRBJ1-2,15,once,CASSPYGQGKYGYTF,TGTGCCAGCAGCCCTTATGGACAGGGGAAATATGGCTACACCTTC
TRBV5-1,TRBD1,TRBJ1-3,15,.,CASSLGWTGRNTIYF,TGCGCCAGCAGCTTGGGGTGGACAGGGAGGAACACCATATATTTT
TRBV7-9,.,TRBJ2-1,15,.,CASSLAGTPYNEQFF,TGTGCCAGCAGCCTTGCCGGGACTCCATACAATGAGCAGTTCTTC
TRBV5-8,TRBD2,TRBJ2-1,14,.,CASSPGLAYNEQFF,TGTGCCAGCAGTCCAGGACTAGCGTACAATGAGCAGTTCTTC